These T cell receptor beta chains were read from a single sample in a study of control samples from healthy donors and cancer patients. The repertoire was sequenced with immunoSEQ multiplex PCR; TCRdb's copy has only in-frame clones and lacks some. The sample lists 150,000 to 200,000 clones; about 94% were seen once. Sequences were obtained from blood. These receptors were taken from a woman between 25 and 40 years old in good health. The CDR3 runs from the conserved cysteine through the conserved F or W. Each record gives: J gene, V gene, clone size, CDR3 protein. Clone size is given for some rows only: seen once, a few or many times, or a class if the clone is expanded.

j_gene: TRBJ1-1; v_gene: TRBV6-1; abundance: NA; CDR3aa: CASSDTMNTEAFF
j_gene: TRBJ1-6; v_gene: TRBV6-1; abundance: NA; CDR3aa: CASSGVPRQGKIHSPLHF
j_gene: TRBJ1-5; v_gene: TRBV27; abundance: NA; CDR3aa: CASSFSGQVSLQPQHF
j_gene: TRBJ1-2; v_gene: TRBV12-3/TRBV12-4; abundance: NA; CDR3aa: CASSLRGYGYTF
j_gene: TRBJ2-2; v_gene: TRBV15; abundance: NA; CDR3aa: CATWGEGGTGELFF
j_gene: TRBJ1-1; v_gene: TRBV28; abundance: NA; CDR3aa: CASSSTLKTEAFF
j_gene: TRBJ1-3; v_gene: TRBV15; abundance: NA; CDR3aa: CATSTLRSGNTIYF
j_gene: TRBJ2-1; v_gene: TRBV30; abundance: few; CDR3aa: CAWSGGGDKSYNEQFF
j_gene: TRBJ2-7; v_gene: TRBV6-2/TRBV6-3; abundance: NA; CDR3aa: CASSSGKGLYEQYF
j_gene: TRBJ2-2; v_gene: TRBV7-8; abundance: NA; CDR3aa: CASSFHERANTGELFF
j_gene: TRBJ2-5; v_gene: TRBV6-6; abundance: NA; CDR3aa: CASSRASIKTSGRQTQYF
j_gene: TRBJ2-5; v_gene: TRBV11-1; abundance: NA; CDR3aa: CASSLTSGSTETQYF
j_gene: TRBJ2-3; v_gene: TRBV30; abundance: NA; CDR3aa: CAWSVNGRALDTQYF
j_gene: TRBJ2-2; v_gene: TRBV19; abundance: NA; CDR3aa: CASTRQGENTGELFF
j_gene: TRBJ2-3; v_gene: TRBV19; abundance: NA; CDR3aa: CASSSSGLGRATQYF
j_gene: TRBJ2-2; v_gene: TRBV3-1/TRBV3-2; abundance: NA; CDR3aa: CASSPGQGVAGELFF
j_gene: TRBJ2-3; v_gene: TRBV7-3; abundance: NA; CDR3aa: CASSLTQGTDTQYF
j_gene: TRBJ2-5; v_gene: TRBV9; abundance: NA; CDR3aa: CASSAQGTGETQYF
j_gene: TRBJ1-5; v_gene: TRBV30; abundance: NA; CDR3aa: CAWSARFDQPQHF
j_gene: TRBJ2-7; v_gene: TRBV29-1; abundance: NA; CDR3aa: CSVEDRGSEQYF
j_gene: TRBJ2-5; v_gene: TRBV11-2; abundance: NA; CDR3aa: CASTPLSRDLGHQYF
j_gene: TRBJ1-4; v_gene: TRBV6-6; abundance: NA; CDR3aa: CASSYSGTVNEKLFF
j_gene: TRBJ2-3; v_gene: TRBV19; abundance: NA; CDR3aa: CASSSSSSGKTTDTQYF
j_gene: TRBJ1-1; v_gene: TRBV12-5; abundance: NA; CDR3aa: CASGLSRTDMNTEAFF
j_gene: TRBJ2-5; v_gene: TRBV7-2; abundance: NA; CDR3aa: CASSPQGQIQETQYF
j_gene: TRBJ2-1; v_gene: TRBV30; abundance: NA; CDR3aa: CAWSVLEGEQFF
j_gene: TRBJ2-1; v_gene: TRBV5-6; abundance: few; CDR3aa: CASSLPGQGNEQFF
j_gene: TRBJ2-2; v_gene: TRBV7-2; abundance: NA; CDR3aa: CASSLGGAANTGELFF
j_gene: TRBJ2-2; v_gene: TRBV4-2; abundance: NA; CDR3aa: CASSQLDRPNTGELFF
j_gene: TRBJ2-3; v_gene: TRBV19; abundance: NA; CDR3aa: CASSIRRRSGETTDTQYF
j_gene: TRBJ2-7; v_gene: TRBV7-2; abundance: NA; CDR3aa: CASSMVGGAYEQYF
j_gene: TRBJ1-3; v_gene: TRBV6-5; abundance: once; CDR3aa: CASASGNTIYF
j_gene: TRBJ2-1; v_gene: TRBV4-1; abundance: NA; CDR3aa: CASSQGGTYNEQFF
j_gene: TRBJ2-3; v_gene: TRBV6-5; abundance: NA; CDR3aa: CASSYSLGAGDTQYF
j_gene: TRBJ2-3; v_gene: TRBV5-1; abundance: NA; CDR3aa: CASSLGKTDTQYF
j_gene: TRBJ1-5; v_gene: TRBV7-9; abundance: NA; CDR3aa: CASSLEGSLSNQPQHF
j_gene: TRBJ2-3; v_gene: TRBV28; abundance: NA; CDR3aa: CASSTLAEPTDTQYF
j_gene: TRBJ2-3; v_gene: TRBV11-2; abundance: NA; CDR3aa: CASSLETSTDTQYF
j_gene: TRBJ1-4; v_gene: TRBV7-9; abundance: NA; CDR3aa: CASSLDGLNEKLFF
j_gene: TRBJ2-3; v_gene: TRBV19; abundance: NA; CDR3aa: CASSVRALSTDTQYF
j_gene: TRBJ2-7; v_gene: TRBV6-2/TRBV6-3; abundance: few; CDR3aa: CASSYSTGYEQYF